These 29 T cell receptor beta chains were sequenced from one sample in a study of T cells after yellow fever vaccination (dated by TCRdb to about 2019). Library creation used 5' RACE. Sequencing took place on an Illumina HiSeq 2500. TCRdb applied fastp at Q25 and MiXCR to the public reads, then kept only in-frame beta chains. Entries are consolidated by CDR3 protein sequence, retaining the most common genes and DNA. The table for this sample lists 250,000 or so distinct CDR3 sequences; less than 9% of them were counted only once. The top ten clones comprise approximately 0.87% of the sample. The sample's treatment or condition label is to be understood as: live attenuated yellow fever vaccine strain. Sequences were derived from CD4+ T cells sorted from PBMCs, sampled 15 days after the yellow fever booster vaccination. These receptors were taken from a man younger than 45 who received the YFV17D yellow fever vaccine.

The sample holds many counts of this clonotype. The chain joins TRBV10-3 to TRBJ2-7; D is perhaps TRBD2 (5 bases). This CDR3 is 13 amino acids long. Trimming removed 7 bases from V and 3 bases from J, with 13 bases in between. Germline CDR1 reads ENHRY; CDR2 reads SYGVKD. CDR3 loop: CAIKPGSDYEQYF. Here the CDR3 DNA reads TGTGCCATCAAACCCGGTAGCGACTACGAGCAGTACTTC.

This clonotype was seen a few times. V and J are TRBV21-1 and TRBJ1-6; the table names TRBD1, a call not compared with the DNA. TRBV21-1 is an annotated pseudogene. The CDR3 totals 18 residues. The CDR3 region is CASSKVVAGQQSNSPLHF. CDR3 DNA: TGTGCCAGCAGCAAAGTTGTGGCGGGACAGCAAAGTAATTCACCCCTCCACTTT.

The sample holds many counts of this clonotype. This rearrangement joins TRBV2 to TRBJ2-3, with TRBD2 matching 7 bases. Losses at the gene ends were 6 bases for V and 5 bases for J; bases not matched to a gene: 8. CDR1 is SNHLY, CDR2 FYNNEI, per germline. This CDR3 has 14 residues. The chain's CDR3 is CASRSGTQGDTQYF. For the CDR3, the DNA is TGTGCCAGCAGAAGCGGGACCCAGGGAGATACGCAGTATTTT.

This clonotype was seen a handful of times. The rearrangement joins TRBV19 to TRBJ1-5; D is uncertain. The germline CDR1 and CDR2 sequences are LNHDA and SQIVND (reference sequence). The CDR3 has 15 residues. Trimming shortened V by 3 bases and J by 2 bases, and 11 bases separated the two germline ends. The CDR3 spells CASSMVRTGNQPQHF. CDR3 coding DNA: TGTGCCAGTAGTATGGTTCGGACGGGCAATCAGCCCCAGCATTTT.

This clonotype was found a few times. The chain carries TRBV5-1 and TRBJ2-7, with D unresolved. There are 15 residues in the CDR3. Germline V CDR1 and CDR2: SGHRS, YFSETQ. The V gene lost 5 bases and the J gene lost 1 base, with 16 bases spanning the gap. The CDR3 is CASRLSSDGSYEQYF. CDR3 bases: TGCGCCAGCAGACTATCTTCGGACGGATCCTACGAGCAGTACTTC.

This clonotype was counted ten times or more. V and J are TRBV12-3 or TRBV12-4 and TRBJ2-3; D perhaps matches TRBD1 (6 bases). The V and J ends lost 2 bases and 6 bases respectively, with 12 bases between them. CDR3 length: 14 amino acids. The CDR3 protein is CASSLRQGQDTQYF. In DNA, the CDR3 is TGTGCCAGCAGTTTACGGCAGGGGCAGGATACGCAGTATTTT.

This clonotype appeared many times. The J gene is TRBJ2-5, the V gene TRBV10-3, with D tentatively TRBD1 (6 bases). Per germline, CDR1 ENHRY and CDR2 SYGVKD. The CDR3 is made up of 14 amino acids. V gave up 4 bases and J gave up 2 bases, with 11 bases separating them. The chain's CDR3 is CAISVIQGQETQYF. CDR3 nucleotide sequence: TGTGCCATCAGTGTAATACAGGGACAAGAGACCCAGTACTTC.

In this sample, this clonotype turned up many times. The CDR3 sequence: CASRGGQTEAFF. For the CDR3, the DNA is TGTGCCAGCAGAGGAGGGCAGACTGAAGCTTTCTTT. The chain joins TRBV6-2 or TRBV6-3 to TRBJ1-1; D not certain. The V gene lost 6 bases and the J gene lost 5 bases, with 10 bases spanning the gap. Germline V gene sequence: CDR1 MNHEY, CDR2 SVGEGT. There are 12 residues in the CDR3.

The V gene is TRBV10-3, the J gene TRBJ1-3; no clear D gene. Germline-derived CDR1 and CDR2 are ENHRY and SYGVKD. The CDR3 sequence is 15 residues long. Trimming removed 6 bases at V and 3 bases at J, with 15 bases between. CDR3 region: CAISPGSLFGNTIYF. The CDR3 DNA reads as TGTGCCATCAGCCCTGGTTCACTCTTTGGAAACACCATATATTTT.

At least ten counts were recorded for this clonotype. The chain uses TRBV3-1 and TRBJ2-7; D gene unclear. The germline V gene has CDR1 LGHDT and CDR2 YNNKEL (reference sequence). There are 16 residues in the CDR3. The V and J ends lost 0 bases and 1 base respectively, with 13 bases between them. CDR3 coding DNA: TGTGCCAGCAGCCAAGATTACGGCAAACCTTCCTACGAGCAGTACTTC. This gives the protein CASSQDYGKPSYEQYF.

The J gene is TRBJ1-1, the V gene TRBV5-6, with TRBD1 as a possible D gene (5 bases). Germline loops: CDR1 SGHDT, CDR2 YYEEEE. CDR3 size: 13 residues. With 0 bases removed from V and 8 bases from J, the gap between germline ends came to 11 bases. In DNA, the CDR3 is TGTGCCAGCAGCTTGGGGGTCGGGGGAGAAGCTTTCTTT. It specifies CASSLGVGGEAFF.

This clonotype appeared a few times. The rearrangement links TRBV11-2 to TRBJ2-3; TRBD2 aligns across 9 bases. The length of the CDR3 is 18 residues. V lost 5 bases and J lost 5; bases outside the gene matches: 17. Germline CDR1 is SGHAT and CDR2 is FQNNGV. The CDR3 is CASSRLATLAGKLDTQYF. CDR3 in DNA: TGTGCCAGCAGCCGACTGGCTACGCTAGCGGGAAAACTAGATACGCAGTATTTT.

This clonotype has a count of ten or more. The rearrangement uses TRBV12-3 or TRBV12-4 and TRBJ2-2; TRBD1 matches 10 bases. The CDR3 runs to 17 residues. V trimming: 3 bases; J trimming: 2 bases; junction bases outside the gene matches: 6. CDR3 DNA: TGTGCCAGCAGTTTGTGGACAGGGGGTAGCAACACCGGGGAGCTGTTTTTT. Its protein is CASSLWTGGSNTGELFF.

This clonotype was seen a handful of times. This chain connects TRBV6-5 to TRBJ2-1; 8 positions match TRBD2. This CDR3 spans 15 amino acids. The germline V gene encodes CDR1 MNHEY and CDR2 SVGAGI. Germline trimming cut 4 bases from V and 6 bases from J; bases unmatched to any gene: 8. Written as DNA, the CDR3 is TGTGCCAGCAGTTTAGGAGCGGGAGAATCCAATGAGCAGTTCTTC. It is translated as CASSLGAGESNEQFF.

The gene calls are TRBV7-2 and TRBJ2-1; D is unclear. Trimming left V 8 bases short and J 9 bases short, with 8 bases between. This CDR3 comprises 10 residues. CDR1 SGHTA and CDR2 FQGNSA come from the germline V gene. DNA of the CDR3: TGTGCCAGCCTCATGAGTGAGCAGTTCTTC. It yields the protein CASLMSEQFF.

V usage is TRBV20-1 and J usage is TRBJ1-6; D gene unclear. V was pared by 2 bases and J by 0 bases, with 11 bases between. The germline V gene has CDR1 DFQATT and CDR2 SNEGSKA (reference sequence). The CDR3 extends over 16 amino acids. The CDR3 nucleotides are TGCAGTGCTAGAAAACAGCTAAGCTCCTATAATTCACCCCTCCACTTT. Its protein product is CSARKQLSSYNSPLHF.

Ten or more counts support this clonotype. The chain combines TRBV3-1 with TRBJ2-5; no definite D call. CDR3 length equals 11 residues. Trimming shortened V by 7 bases and J by 2 bases, and 5 bases separated the two germline ends. CDR1 is LGHDT, CDR2 YNNKEL, per germline (reference sequence). The CDR3: CASTFQETQYF. CDR3 sequence (DNA): TGTGCCAGCACCTTTCAAGAGACCCAGTACTTC.

V usage is TRBV5-5 and J usage is TRBJ2-4; D might be TRBD1 (5 bases). The CDR3 totals 17 residues. V was cut by 0 bases and J by 0 bases, with 13 bases left in between. Per the germline V gene, CDR1 is SGHKS and CDR2 is YYEKEE (reference sequence). CDR3 loop: CASSLAGQGKAKNIQYF. The CDR3 coding sequence is TGTGCCAGCAGCTTGGCCGGTCAGGGCAAAGCCAAAAACATTCAGTACTTC.

The rearrangement joins TRBV3-1 to TRBJ2-7; D is ambiguous. CDR3 length: 13 amino acids. Trimming pared 0 bases from V and 6 bases from J, leaving 9 bases between. Germline CDR1 is LGHDT and CDR2 is YNNKEL (reference sequence). CDR3 sequence: CASSQDFGSEQYF. The CDR3 coding sequence is TGTGCCAGCAGCCAAGATTTTGGGTCCGAGCAGTACTTC.

This clonotype was detected only a few times. The genes are TRBV18 and TRBJ2-1; 7 positions match TRBD2. Germline CDR1 reads KGHSH; CDR2 reads LQKENI. This CDR3 region has 14 residues. The trim removed 5 bases at V and 3 bases at J, leaving 4 bases unmatched. The CDR3 sequence: CASSLRGNYNEQFF. The CDR3 nucleotides read TGTGCCAGCTCATTGCGGGGGAACTACAATGAGCAGTTCTTC.

This clonotype has just a few counts. The CDR3 here is CASSYLAGGPYNEQFF. The CDR3 coding sequence is TGTGCCAGCAGCTATCTAGCGGGAGGGCCCTACAATGAGCAGTTCTTC. This rearrangement joins TRBV7-8 to TRBJ2-1; 12 bases align to TRBD2. The V gene end was trimmed by 4 bases and the J gene end by 2 bases; junction bases not matched to a gene: 3. This CDR3 is built from 16 residues. The germline gives CDR1 SGHVS, CDR2 FQNEAQ.

The V and J genes are TRBV10-3 and TRBJ1-1, with 7 bases matching TRBD1. The germline CDR1 and CDR2 sequences are ENHRY and SYGVKD. Germline trimming cut 10 bases from V and 0 bases from J; bases unmatched to any gene: 5. The CDR3 extends over 13 amino acids. CDR3 loop: CASTGELNTEAFF. As DNA, the CDR3 is TGTGCCAGTACAGGGGAGTTGAACACTGAAGCTTTCTTT.

This clonotype has a handful of counts. The chain employs TRBV6-5 and TRBJ2-7; 10 positions match TRBD2. V was clipped by 0 bases and J by 2 bases; unmatched bases: 1. The CDR3 spans 15 residues. Germline V gene data show CDR1 as MNHEY and CDR2 as SVGAGI. The CDR3 nucleotides are TGTGCCAGCAGTTACTCAGCGGGAGGGACCTACGAGCAGTACTTC. This codes for CASSYSAGGTYEQYF.

The chain recombines TRBV20-1 with TRBJ2-4, with 7 bases identical to TRBD2. The CDR3 sequence is 14 residues long. Germline V lookup: CDR1 DFQATT, CDR2 SNEGSKA (reference sequence). Trimming at V came to 1 base and at J to 6 bases, leaving 6 bases not matched to a gene. The DNA for the CDR3 is TGCAGTGCTAGAGTTCGGGCTAGCGGAAACATTCAGTACTTC. Translated, it gives CSARVRASGNIQYF.

This clonotype was seen repeatedly, ten times or more. The chain joins TRBV29-1 to TRBJ2-3; D ambiguous. This CDR3 has 14 amino acids. Germline CDR1 is SQVTM and CDR2 is ANQGSEA. V dropped 7 bases and J dropped 2 bases, with 16 bases sitting between them. CDR3 sequence: CSETAGWDTDTQYF. The CDR3 DNA sequence: TGCAGCGAAACTGCCGGCTGGGACACAGATACGCAGTATTTT.

This clonotype has just a few counts. This chain uses TRBV6-5 with TRBJ2-7; TRBD2 agrees at 7 bases. This CDR3 has 15 residues. V dropped 2 bases and J dropped 6; count of bases not matched to a gene: 10. CDR1 is MNHEY, CDR2 SVGAGI, per germline. CDR3 residues: CASSYTRGEGLEQYF. In nucleotides, the CDR3 is TGTGCCAGCAGTTACACCCGGGGGGAAGGGCTCGAGCAGTACTTC.

This clonotype appeared a few times. V usage is TRBV7-2 and J usage is TRBJ2-1; TRBD2 matches at 11 bases. Germline V gene data show CDR1 as SGHTA and CDR2 as FQGNSA. Unmatched junction bases numbered 2, after V lost 2 bases and J lost 5 bases. CDR3 size: 15 residues. CDR3 coding DNA: TGTGCCAGCAGCTTACTAGCGGGAGGACACAATGAGCAGTTCTTC. It yields the protein CASSLLAGGHNEQFF.

The CDR3 nucleotides are TGTGCCATCAGTGAGGGTCGTCAGCCCCAGCATTTT. It translates to CAISEGRQPQHF. The gene calls are TRBV10-3 and TRBJ1-5, with unresolved D. This CDR3 is 12 amino acids long. The germline V gene encodes CDR1 ENHRY and CDR2 SYGVKD. V shed 2 bases and J shed 6 bases, with 5 bases lying between them.

The table lists this clonotype with many counts. The genes are TRBV20-1 and TRBJ2-1; D may be TRBD2 (5 bases). Germline V CDR1 and CDR2: DFQATT, SNEGSKA (reference sequence). V was clipped by 3 bases and J by 1 base, with 13 bases between them. This CDR3 contains 15 residues. CDR3 sequence: CSASRSVISYNEQFF. The CDR3 DNA reads TGCAGTGCTAGCCGTAGCGTAATATCCTACAATGAGCAGTTCTTC.